Below, 25 T cell receptor beta chains from the same sample are listed, as sequenced in a study of T-cell reconstitution after alpha-beta-depleted transplantation in children. The TCRbeta library incorporated unique molecular identifiers. TCRdb recomputed calls from the PCR reads with MiXCR, one row per CDR3 protein. Among 600,000 to 700,000 distinct CDR3 sequences listed, roughly 15% were seen once. The specimen comprised PBMCs from the stem cell graft donor, sampled from the stem cell graft. The source of these receptors is a human donor who donated a stem cell graft to a child with acute myeloid leukemia.

This clonotype was seen many times. This sequence joins TRBV12-3 or TRBV12-4 and TRBJ2-3, with D unresolved. V lost 5 bases to trimming and J lost 0 bases, with 12 bases between them. The CDR3 runs to 15 residues. For the CDR3, the DNA is TGTGCCAGCAGTCTCCGGATTCCTAGCACAGATACGCAGTATTTT. Translation gives CASSLRIPSTDTQYF.

The chain links TRBV12-3 or TRBV12-4 to TRBJ2-2; TRBD2 matches 10 bases. The CDR3 extends over 16 amino acids. V shed 0 bases and J 5 bases; nucleotides not matched to a gene: 3. CDR3 protein: CASSLAASGGTGELFF. The CDR3 DNA sequence: TGTGCCAGCAGTTTAGCGGCTAGCGGGGGTACCGGGGAGCTGTTTTTT.

This clonotype was observed a single time. A much larger clone is a single base away; this may be a read error. The chain has TRBV20-1 and TRBJ2-7, with TRBD2 matching 11 bases. This CDR3 is 15 amino acids long. The V gene's germline CDR1 is DFQATT and CDR2 SNEGSKA (reference sequence). CDR3 loop: CGARDSGTSGYEQYF. CDR3 nucleotides: TGCGGTGCTAGAGATTCCGGGACTAGCGGCTACGAGCAGTACTTC.

This clonotype was counted many times. The CDR3 DNA follows: TGTGCCAGCAGCCAACTAGCGGGGGGCTACAATGAGCAGTTCTTC. Amino acid sequence: CASSQLAGGYNEQFF. The chain joins TRBV7-2 to TRBJ2-1; 12 positions match TRBD2. This CDR3 is 15 amino acids long. Germline CDR1 reads SGHTA; CDR2 reads FQGNSA. Losses at the gene ends were 5 bases for V and 3 bases for J; bases not matched to a gene: 2.

This clonotype was seen at least ten times. The gene calls are TRBV10-3 and TRBJ1-1; TRBD1 agrees at 10 bases. The V and J ends lost 4 bases and 1 base, in that order; junction bases with no gene match: 3. Germline values: CDR1 ENHRY, CDR2 SYGVKD. The CDR3 runs 15 residues. The CDR3 region is CAISGGQGGNTEAFF. Here the CDR3 DNA reads TGTGCCATCAGTGGCGGACAGGGGGGGAACACTGAAGCTTTCTTT.

The chain recombines TRBV7-9 with TRBJ2-2, with unresolved D. The germline CDR1 and CDR2 sequences are SEHNR and FQNEAQ (reference sequence). This CDR3 region has 14 residues. The V end was cut by 3 bases, the J end by 0 bases, with 5 bases between. The CDR3, as DNA: TGTGCCAGCAGCTTTAAACCGAACACCGGGGAGCTGTTTTTT. Encoded protein: CASSFKPNTGELFF.

This clonotype was detected a few times. The rearrangement links TRBV20-1 to TRBJ2-1; the match to TRBD2 covers 8 bases. The CDR3 spans 11 residues. CDR1 is DFQATT, CDR2 SNEGSKA, per germline (reference sequence). The CDR3 region has the DNA TGCAGGGCTCGGGGGGGAAATGAGCAGTTCTTC. It encodes CRARGGNEQFF.

There are many counts of this clonotype. The chain carries TRBV29-1 and TRBJ1-3, with D hard to call. The CDR3 is made up of 13 amino acids. V dropped 5 bases and J dropped 2 bases, with 10 bases sitting between them. Germline V gives CDR1 SQVTM, CDR2 ANQGSEA. In nucleotides, the CDR3 is TGCAGCGTTAGTCTAACAACTGGAAACACCATATATTTT. Amino acids: CSVSLTTGNTIYF.

The table lists this clonotype with many counts. The chain combines TRBV6-5 with TRBJ2-3, with D perhaps matching TRBD1 or TRBD2 (5 bases each). This CDR3 is 15 amino acids long. Deletions cut 2 bases from V and 4 bases from J, with 13 bases between. Germline values: CDR1 MNHEY, CDR2 SVGAGI. DNA for the CDR3: TGTGCCAGCAGTTACAGGGGAGACGGGGCAGATACGCAGTATTTT. Its protein is CASSYRGDGADTQYF.

This clonotype was seen a handful of times. The chain has TRBV7-2 and TRBJ2-5; 10 bases align to TRBD2. The CDR3 is 17 residues long. The junction had 7 bases not matched to a gene; V was cut back by 1 base and J by 2 bases. In germline, CDR1 is SGHTA, CDR2 FQGNSA. The CDR3: CASSLGSGGAKQETQYF. The CDR3, as DNA: TGTGCCAGCAGCTTAGGCAGCGGGGGGGCTAAACAAGAGACCCAGTACTTC.

Comment on this clonotype: This sequence may be a read error, since a much larger clone differs from it by one base. This chain links TRBV5-6 with TRBJ2-3; D gene ambiguous. The CDR3 contains 14 residues. CDR1 and CDR2 (germline): SGHDT, YYEEEE. The CDR3 reads CASSMTTYLDTLYF. CDR3 in DNA: TGTGCCAGCAGCATGACAACCTACTTAGATACGCTGTATTTT.

The table lists this clonotype with many counts. The genes are TRBV20-1 and TRBJ2-1; 7 positions match TRBD1. Germline CDR1 DFQATT, CDR2 SNEGSKA (reference sequence). The CDR3 covers 12 residues. J was trimmed by 8 bases and V by 2 bases; bases with no gene match: 3. In nucleotides, the CDR3 is TGCAGTGCTAGATTGACAGGGTATGAGCAGTTCTTC. Translating gives CSARLTGYEQFF.

This clonotype was detected ten times or more. The V and J genes are TRBV20-1 and TRBJ2-3; maybe TRBD1 (7 bases). CDR3 length: 13 residues. V was cut by 5 bases and J by 5 bases, with 14 bases left in between. The germline CDR1 and CDR2 sequences are DFQATT and SNEGSKA (reference sequence). The CDR3 nucleotides are TGCAGTGCTGCAGGGGGGCAGGGAGATACGCAGTATTTT. Its translation: CSAAGGQGDTQYF.

This clonotype was observed a handful of times. The chain uses TRBV7-9 and TRBJ2-5, with no clear D. Germline-derived CDR1 and CDR2 are SEHNR and FQNEAQ (reference sequence). The CDR3 spans 14 residues. V dropped 0 bases and J dropped 3 bases, with 8 bases sitting between them. CDR3 in DNA: TGTGCCAGCAGCTTAGCCGGCGTGGAAGAGACCCAGTACTTC. This translates into CASSLAGVEETQYF.

V gene TRBV15 combines with J gene TRBJ2-7; D is unclear. The CDR3 loop spans 12 amino acids. The germline gives CDR1 LNHNV, CDR2 YYDKDF (reference sequence). V lost 0 bases, J lost 12 bases, and 12 bases lay in between. CDR3 nucleotide sequence: TGTGCCACCAGCAGAGATCTCCAGGACCCGTACTTC. It specifies CATSRDLQDPYF.

This clonotype came up many times. The chain has TRBV20-1 and TRBJ1-1, with no clear D. In germline, CDR1 is DFQATT, CDR2 SNEGSKA (reference sequence). Trimming removed 3 bases from V and 7 bases from J, with 18 bases in between. This CDR3 has 14 residues. This chain's CDR3 is CSARGNKGWGEAFF. The CDR3 DNA sequence: TGCAGTGCTAGGGGGAACAAAGGTTGGGGTGAAGCTTTCTTT.

V and J are TRBV20-1 and TRBJ2-5; 8 positions agree with TRBD2. The CDR3 contains 13 residues. Per the germline V gene, CDR1 is DFQATT and CDR2 is SNEGSKA (reference sequence). J gave up 4 bases and V 4 bases, and 5 bases lay outside the gene matches. The chain's CDR3 is CSAISGGGETQYF. The CDR3 nucleotides are TGCAGTGCTATTTCGGGGGGGGGAGAGACCCAGTACTTC.

This clonotype was seen more than once but under ten times. The CDR3 DNA sequence: TGCAGCGTTGACGGTGGGGGGACAGGGCATGAAAAACTGTTTTTT. It is translated as CSVDGGGTGHEKLFF. The chain links TRBV29-1 to TRBJ1-4; 9 nucleotides match TRBD1. V was pared by 3 bases and J by 6 bases, with 8 bases of the junction left unmatched. CDR3 size: 15 residues. Germline lookup yields CDR1 SQVTM and CDR2 ANQGSEA.

The table lists this clonotype with a few counts. The CDR3 coding sequence is TGTGCCAGCAACCAGTCAGAGGGCGACGAGCAGTACTTC. Translated: CASNQSEGDEQYF. The V gene is TRBV6-1, the J gene TRBJ2-7, with a weak D call TRBD2 (5 bases). Deletions cut 7 bases from V and 5 bases from J, with 15 bases between. Germline V lookup: CDR1 MNHNS, CDR2 SASEGT. The CDR3 is made up of 13 amino acids.

This chain connects TRBV12-3 or TRBV12-4 to TRBJ1-4; 7 bases agree with TRBD1. Germline trimming cut 6 bases from V and 0 bases from J; bases unmatched to any gene: 4. The CDR3 is made up of 15 amino acids. The CDR3 DNA sequence: TGTGCCAGCAGCGACAGGGCTCCAACTAATGAAAAACTGTTTTTT. It is translated as CASSDRAPTNEKLFF.

This clonotype occurred many times. One junction end disagrees with the germline gene, perhaps due to a read error. J is TRBJ1-1 and V is TRBV12-3 or TRBV12-4, with TRBD1 as a possible D gene (6 bases). CDR3 length: 16 residues. CDR3 coding DNA: TGTGCCACCCTTCCCCTTAGACAGGCCGTGAACACTGAAGCTTTTTTT. This sequence encodes CATLPLRQAVNTEAFF.

This clonotype has a count of ten or more. This chain uses TRBV20-1 with TRBJ2-7; 10 bases are a match to TRBD2. There are 15 residues in the CDR3. The ends lost 1 base at V and 5 bases at J; junction bases unmatched: 8. Looked up from germline, CDR1 is DFQATT and CDR2 is SNEGSKA (reference sequence). The CDR3 region is CSARGPAGGDHEQYV. The CDR3 nucleotides read TGCAGTGCTAGAGGTCCAGCGGGGGGGGACCACGAGCAGTACGTC.

The genes are TRBV5-5 and TRBJ1-5; D unresolved. This CDR3 is 14 amino acids long. CDR1 is SGHKS, CDR2 YYEKEE, per germline (reference sequence). Deletions cut 0 bases from V and 5 bases from J, with 9 bases between. CDR3 nucleotide sequence: TGTGCCAGCAGCTTGGACACTCAGGATCAGCCCCAGCATTTT. It translates to CASSLDTQDQPQHF.

A few counts support this clonotype. V usage is TRBV15 and J usage is TRBJ2-1; no clear D gene. The germline V gene encodes CDR1 LNHNV and CDR2 YYDKDF (reference sequence). The CDR3 sequence is 12 residues long. V was clipped by 6 bases and J by 5 bases, with 8 bases between them. The CDR3 nucleotides read TGTGCCACCAGTGGCACCCACAATGAGCAGTTCTTC. It translates to CATSGTHNEQFF.

Ten or more counts support this clonotype. The chain joins TRBV20-1 to TRBJ2-1; 11 bases align to TRBD2. Germline V gene data show CDR1 as DFQATT and CDR2 as SNEGSKA (reference sequence). Trimming took 6 bases from V and 4 from J; bases not matched to a gene: 2. The CDR3 totals 13 residues. CDR3 sequence: CSARLAGYNEQFF. The CDR3 DNA is TGCAGTGCCAGACTAGCGGGGTACAATGAGCAGTTCTTC.